This paragraph covers one TCR beta chain sequence. These data come from a study of blood T cells in healthy people across ages. Then a second PCR, running about 6 to 12 cycles, was carried out with a sample-barcoded 5' primer and a J-beta primer mix. TCRdb re-analysed the 5' RACE reads in MiXCR, keeping a single row per CDR3 protein. This sample has about 640,000 distinct CDR3 sequences, with roughly 31% found just once. Per sample, at least 5.5 micrograms of total RNA were extracted. CDR3 length: 13 amino acids. Germline V gene sequence: CDR1 MDHEN, CDR2 SYDVKM. V gave up 6 bases and J gave up 5 bases, with 13 bases separating them.

Input material: blood. The TCR comes from a woman aged 80 or over in good health. The chain employs TRBV28 and TRBJ2-5, with unresolved D. CDR3 sequence: CASSGQPGETQYF. DNA for the CDR3: TGTGCCAGCAGCGGGCAACCCGGGGAGACCCAGTACTTC.